Following are 3 T cell receptor beta chains from one sample sequenced in a study of beta chain features in type 1 diabetes. Whole-study findings and limits: All four CD4+ subsets from Type 1 diabetes patients carried moderately but significantly shorter TCRB CDR3s.

Expressed TCRB transcripts were sequenced after all isolated RNA was converted to cDNA. The protocol was immunoSEQ multiplex PCR, while the TCRdb copy is restricted to in-frame clones and leaves out a portion. The table lists 250,000 to 300,000 clones, roughly a quarter of them singletons. No antigens are known for them. Input material: naive CD4+ T cells from blood. All receptors come from a woman younger than 45 with type 1 diabetes.

There are a few counts of this clone. The V and J genes are TRBV19 and TRBJ2-5; D remains ambiguous. CDR1 LNHDA and CDR2 SQIVND come from the germline V gene (reference sequence). The V end was cut by 1 base, the J end by 2 bases, with 8 bases between. CDR3 length: 14 residues. Here the CDR3 reads CASSIVGSQETQYF. In nucleotides, the CDR3 is TGTGCCAGTAGTATAGTCGGGTCTCAAGAGACCCAGTACTTC. Full variable domain (missing parts from reference TRBV19 and TRBJ2-5): DGGITQSPKYLFRKEGQNVTLSCEQNLNHDAMYWYRQDPGQGLRLIYYSQIVNDFQKGDIAEGYSVSREKKESFPLTVTSAQKNPTAFYLCASSIVGSQETQYFGPGTRLLVL.

V is TRBV9 and J is TRBJ2-5; 7 positions agree with TRBD1. This CDR3 is 16 amino acids long. The ends lost 2 bases at V and 8 bases at J; junction bases unmatched: 15. Germline loops: CDR1 SGDLS, CDR2 YYNGEE. The CDR3 loop is CASSVTPQGPSATQYF. CDR3 DNA sequence: TGTGCCAGCAGCGTGACCCCACAGGGGCCGTCGGCCACCCAGTACTTC.

This clone was seen a handful of times. The chain links TRBV5-1 to TRBJ1-5, with D possibly being TRBD1 (6 bases). V lost 7 bases and J 1 base, leaving 15 bases between the germline ends. This CDR3 comprises 15 residues. Germline V gives CDR1 SGHRS, CDR2 YFSETQ. CDR3 DNA: TGCGCCAGCCGAGAGAACGGACAGAGCAATCAGCCCCAGCATTTT. This translates into CASRENGQSNQPQHF.